The clone carrying this T cell receptor beta chain was seen at least ten times. What it binds is unknown. At one boundary the junction diverges from the germline segment, which might be a read error. The entry originates in a study of CD8+CD57+ T cells in acquired aplastic anemia. For the study at large: Sorted CD4+ and CD8+ cells yielded DNA averaging about 2.9 ug.

Study-level findings and limits: The CD8+ Simpson's diversity of patients and controls was not significantly different.

CDR3 length: 13 residues. Germline values: CDR1 SEHNR, CDR2 FQNEAQ (reference sequence). Patients picked for sequencing had shown CD8+CD57+ cell expansion detected by flow cytometry. Blood came from patients not yet given any therapy. Profiling of TCR beta VDJ combinations and CDR3 sequences used genomic DNA as template. TCRdb re-derived calls from the reads in MiXCR, one entry per CDR3 protein. The table lists some 160,000 distinct CDR3 sequences, more than 45% of them singletons. This receptor was identified in a human donor with aplastic anemia. Sequences were obtained from sorted CD4+, CD8+, or CD8+CD57+ T cells (not recorded which) from PBMCs. The genes are TRBV7-9 and TRBJ1-5; possibly TRBD1 for D (6 bases). The CDR3 coding sequence is TGTGCCAGCGGCTTACAGGGAAATCAGCCCCAGCATTTT. Translating gives CASGLQGNQPQHF.